This is a list of T cell receptor beta chains from one sample in a study of cytomegalovirus exposure and HLA in healthy donors. The protocol was immunoSEQ multiplex PCR, while the TCRdb copy is restricted to in-frame clones and leaves out a portion. The sample has 100,000 to 150,000 clones; approximately 80% are singletons. The material sequenced was PBMCs. Receptors were obtained from a girl aged 2-10 years in good health and CMV-seronegative. Both conserved end residues are part of each CDR3.

V: TRBV5-1
CDR3: CASSFQGATNEKLFF

V: TRBV19
CDR3: CASSIGGTGKSEAFF

V: TRBV7-2
CDR3: CASSLPRGSEQYF

V: TRBV4-1
CDR3: CASSQGVGSYNSPLHF

V: TRBV27
CDR3: CASSHLQGQDEKLFF

V: TRBV28
CDR3: CASSPPPDRAYEQYF

V: TRBV12-5
CDR3: CASGAGTGGASGETQYF

V: TRBV28
CDR3: CASSLIGGSVTDTQYF

V: TRBV27
CDR3: CASSFAGAYEQYF

V: TRBV27
CDR3: CASSSAPGSGYTEAFF

V: TRBV7-9
CDR3: CASSLRTDTQYF

V: TRBV30
CDR3: CAWSALDRTYEQYF

V: TRBV7-2
CDR3: CASSMIDSYEAFF

V: TRBV9
CDR3: CASSVADRTYGYTF

V: TRBV19
CDR3: CASSITISVGEGNEQFF

V: TRBV9
CDR3: CASSIWTGERDEQYF

V: TRBV10-3
CDR3: CAISEYNTDYEQYF

V: TRBV27
CDR3: CASSLGTPNIQYF

V: TRBV11-2
CDR3: CASSRTGTSFPYTQYF

V: TRBV23-1
CDR3: CASGRRAGDRGTGELFF

V: TRBV6-5
CDR3: CAVGGRFMDTEAFF

V: TRBV7-7
CDR3: CASSPTSGHEQFF

V: TRBV5-1
CDR3: CASSQRLAGVEQYF

V: TRBV30
CDR3: CAWSPLTGGNTEAFF

V: TRBV7-8
CDR3: CASSLVLVAGETKITQYF

V: TRBV27
CDR3: CASSLQTGLSEAFF

V: TRBV2
CDR3: CASSPTPGAGGYTF

V: TRBV11-2
CDR3: CASSGLRGRGGGYTF

V: TRBV7-3
CDR3: CASSLGLAGGTGELFF

V: TRBV2
CDR3: CASSPTTGDTEAFF

V: TRBV5-6
CDR3: CASSLSVSEQYF

V: TRBV6-4
CDR3: CASASGVGEQFF

V: TRBV7-8
CDR3: CASSPTGDTQYF

V: TRBV15
CDR3: CATSFQRSSYEQYF

V: TRBV25-1
CDR3: CASTGPAGDSDAYEQYF

V: TRBV4-2
CDR3: CASSNDGETQYF

V: TRBV5-5
CDR3: CASSPRGQYTEAFF

V: TRBV7-2
CDR3: CASSLDSATNEKLFF

V: TRBV19
CDR3: CASNQGYTGELFF

V: TRBV4-1
CDR3: CASSPQGTGETGELFF

V: TRBV7-8
CDR3: CASSYATSGSYEQYF

V: TRBV2
CDR3: CASTAQGARYEQYF

V: TRBV28
CDR3: CASSYGATNEKLFF